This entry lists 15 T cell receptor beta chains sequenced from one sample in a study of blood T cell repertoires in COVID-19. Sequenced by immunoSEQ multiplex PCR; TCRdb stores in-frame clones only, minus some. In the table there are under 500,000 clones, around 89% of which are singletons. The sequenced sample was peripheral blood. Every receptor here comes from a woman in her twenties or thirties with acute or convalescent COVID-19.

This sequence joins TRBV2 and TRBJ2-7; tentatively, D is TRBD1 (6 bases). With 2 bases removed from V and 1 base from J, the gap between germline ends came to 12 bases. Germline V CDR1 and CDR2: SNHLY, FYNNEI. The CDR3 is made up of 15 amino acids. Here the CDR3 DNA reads TGTGCCAGCAGTGAACCTGCAGGGGCGTCCTACGAGCAGTACTTC. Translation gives CASSEPAGASYEQYF.

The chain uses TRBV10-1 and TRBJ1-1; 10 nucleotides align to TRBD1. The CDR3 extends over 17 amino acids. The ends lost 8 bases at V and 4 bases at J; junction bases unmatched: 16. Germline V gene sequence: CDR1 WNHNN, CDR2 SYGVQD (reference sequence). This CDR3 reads CASVNEDRGRWGTEAFF. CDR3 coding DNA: TGCGCCAGCGTCAACGAAGACAGGGGGCGATGGGGCACTGAAGCTTTCTTT.

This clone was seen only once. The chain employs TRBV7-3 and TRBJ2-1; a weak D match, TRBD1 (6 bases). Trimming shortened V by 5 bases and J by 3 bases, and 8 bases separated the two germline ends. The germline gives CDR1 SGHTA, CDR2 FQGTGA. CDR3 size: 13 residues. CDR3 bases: TGTGCCAGCAGCCGGACAGTCTACAATGAGCAGTTCTTC. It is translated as CASSRTVYNEQFF.

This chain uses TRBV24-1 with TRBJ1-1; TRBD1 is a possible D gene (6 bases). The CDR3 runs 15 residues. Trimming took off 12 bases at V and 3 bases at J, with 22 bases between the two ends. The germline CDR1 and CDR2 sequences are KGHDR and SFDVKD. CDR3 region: CAAVFRGQGDTEAFF. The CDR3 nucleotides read TGTGCCGCGGTATTCAGGGGTCAGGGCGACACTGAAGCTTTCTTT.

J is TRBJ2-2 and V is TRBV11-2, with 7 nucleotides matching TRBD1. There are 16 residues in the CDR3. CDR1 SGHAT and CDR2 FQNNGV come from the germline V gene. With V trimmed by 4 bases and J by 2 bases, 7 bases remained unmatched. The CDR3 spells CASSYLDRDNTGELFF. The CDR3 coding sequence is TGTGCCAGCAGCTACCTCGACAGGGATAACACCGGGGAGCTGTTTTTT.

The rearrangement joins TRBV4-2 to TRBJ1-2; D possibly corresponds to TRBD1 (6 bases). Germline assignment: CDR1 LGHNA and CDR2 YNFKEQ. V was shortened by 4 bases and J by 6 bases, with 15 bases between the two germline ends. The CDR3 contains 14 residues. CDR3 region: CASSLMTGEDGYTF. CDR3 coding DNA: TGTGCCAGCAGCCTTATGACAGGAGAGGATGGCTACACCTTC.

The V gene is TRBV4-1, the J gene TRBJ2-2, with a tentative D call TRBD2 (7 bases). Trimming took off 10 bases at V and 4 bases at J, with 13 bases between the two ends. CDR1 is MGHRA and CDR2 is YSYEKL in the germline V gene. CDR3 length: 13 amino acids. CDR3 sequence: CATGGALTGELFF. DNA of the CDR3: TGCGCCACTGGGGGGGCTCTCACCGGGGAGCTGTTTTTT.

DNA for the CDR3: TGTGCCACCAGTGATCAGGGGGCGCAATACAATGAGCAGTTCTTC. Translated, it gives CATSDQGAQYNEQFF. The chain uses TRBV24-1 and TRBJ2-1, with 8 bases aligning to TRBD1. CDR3 length: 15 residues. The junction had 4 bases not matched to a gene; V was cut back by 3 bases and J by 4 bases. The germline gives CDR1 KGHDR, CDR2 SFDVKD.

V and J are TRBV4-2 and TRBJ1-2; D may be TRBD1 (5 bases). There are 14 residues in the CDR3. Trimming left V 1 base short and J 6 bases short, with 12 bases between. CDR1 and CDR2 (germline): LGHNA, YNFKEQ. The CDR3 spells CASSQVFRADGYTF. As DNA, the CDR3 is TGTGCCAGCAGCCAAGTTTTCAGGGCTGATGGCTACACCTTC.

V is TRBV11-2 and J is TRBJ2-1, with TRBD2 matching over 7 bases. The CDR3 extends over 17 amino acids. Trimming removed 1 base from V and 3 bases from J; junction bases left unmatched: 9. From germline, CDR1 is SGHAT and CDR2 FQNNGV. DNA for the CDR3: TGTGCCAGCAGCTTAGGAATGGCTAGCGGTAACTACAATGAGCAGTTCTTC. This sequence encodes CASSLGMASGNYNEQFF.

The CDR3 reads CASSLDRTGGKMNEQFF. In DNA, the CDR3 is TGTGCCAGCAGCTTAGATCGGACAGGGGGAAAGATGAATGAGCAGTTCTTC. The chain uses TRBV11-2 and TRBJ2-1, with 10 bases fitting TRBD1. V dropped 0 bases and J dropped 7; count of bases not matched to a gene: 9. The germline V gene has CDR1 SGHAT and CDR2 FQNNGV. The CDR3 has 17 residues. Together with reference TRBV11-2 and TRBJ2-1, the CDR3 gives the full variable domain: EAGVAQSPRYKIIEKRQSVAFWCNPISGHATLYWYQQILGQGPKLLIQFQNNGVVDDSQLPKDRFSAERLKGVDSTLKIQPAKLEDSAVYLCASSLDRTGGKMNEQFFGPGTRLTVL.

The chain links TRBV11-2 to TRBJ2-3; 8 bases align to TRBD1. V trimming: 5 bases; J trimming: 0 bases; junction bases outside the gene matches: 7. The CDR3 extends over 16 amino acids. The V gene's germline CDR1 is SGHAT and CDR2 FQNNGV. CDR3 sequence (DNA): TGTGCCAGCAGCGCCCTCCGGACAGGGAGCACAGATACGCAGTATTTT. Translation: CASSALRTGSTDTQYF.

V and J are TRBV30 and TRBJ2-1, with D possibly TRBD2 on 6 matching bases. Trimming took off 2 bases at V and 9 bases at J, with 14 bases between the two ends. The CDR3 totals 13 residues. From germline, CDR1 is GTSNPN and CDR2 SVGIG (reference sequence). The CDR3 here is CAWSPILAGEQFF. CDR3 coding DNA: TGTGCCTGGAGTCCGATACTAGCTGGTGAGCAGTTCTTC.

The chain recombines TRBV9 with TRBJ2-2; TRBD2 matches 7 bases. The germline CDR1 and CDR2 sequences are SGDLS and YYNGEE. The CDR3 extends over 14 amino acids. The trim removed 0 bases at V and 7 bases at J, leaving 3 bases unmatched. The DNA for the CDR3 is TGTGCCAGCAGCGTAGGGGCGGGGGACGGGGAGCTGTTTTTT. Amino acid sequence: CASSVGAGDGELFF.

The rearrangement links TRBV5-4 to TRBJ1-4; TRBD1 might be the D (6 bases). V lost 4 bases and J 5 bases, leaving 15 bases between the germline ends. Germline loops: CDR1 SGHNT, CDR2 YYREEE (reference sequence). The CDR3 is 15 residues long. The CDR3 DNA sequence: TGTGCCAGCAGCGACCGACAGGCGGGCAATGAAAAACTGTTTTTT. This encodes CASSDRQAGNEKLFF.